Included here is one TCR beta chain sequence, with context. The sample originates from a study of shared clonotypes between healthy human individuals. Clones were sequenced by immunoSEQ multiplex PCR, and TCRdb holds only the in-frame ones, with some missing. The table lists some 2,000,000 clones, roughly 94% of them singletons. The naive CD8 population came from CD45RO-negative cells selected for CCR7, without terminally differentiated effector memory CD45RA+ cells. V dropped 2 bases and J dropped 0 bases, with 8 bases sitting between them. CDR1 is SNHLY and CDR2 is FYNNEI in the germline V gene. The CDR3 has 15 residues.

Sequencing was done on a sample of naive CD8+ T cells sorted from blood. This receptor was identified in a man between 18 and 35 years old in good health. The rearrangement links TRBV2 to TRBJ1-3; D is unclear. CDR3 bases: TGTGCCAGCAGTGAAACCCCACTCTCTGGAAACACCATATATTTT. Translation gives CASSETPLSGNTIYF.